This T cell receptor beta chain was observed in a study of cytomegalovirus exposure and HLA in healthy donors. Overall study findings and caveats: In a later analysis, productive TCRs from donors in an Asian-associated ancestry cluster reportedly carried fewer N-insertions than the cohort mean. Researchers counted approximately 160 TCR beta chains as cytomegalovirus-associated. In vitro checks showed that a few CMV-associated chains really do target CMV antigens.

The PCR employed 60 Vbeta primers together with 13 Jbeta primers. Sequencing was performed with immunoSEQ multiplex PCR; in TCRdb, only in-frame clones are kept and a portion is missing. Altogether 180,000 or so clones are present, about 77% being singletons, with the ten largest covering roughly 3%. Turning to this clone: Its specificity is not known. This CDR3 is also generated by other DNA sequences in the sample.

The CDR3 loop spans 14 amino acids. Germline V gene lookup returns CDR1 SGDLS and CDR2 YYNGEE. Trimming pared 4 bases from V and 2 bases from J, leaving 13 bases between. This chain connects TRBV9 to TRBJ2-7, with D perhaps matching TRBD1 (5 bases). This receptor was taken from a female donor in good health and CMV-seronegative. The sequenced sample consisted of PBMCs. Here the CDR3 reads CASSPGQGAYEQYF. The CDR3 DNA reads as TGTGCCAGCAGCCCCGGACAAGGAGCCTACGAGCAGTACTTC. The full variable domain, rest sourced from reference TRBV9 and TRBJ2-7, is DSGVTQTPKHLITATGQRVTLRCSPRSGDLSVYWYQQSLDQGLQFLIQYYNGEERAKGNILERFSAQQFPDLHSELNLSSLELGDSALYFCASSPGQGAYEQYFGPGTRLTVT.